This note documents a single T cell receptor beta chain sequence. The data are from a study of blood T cell repertoires in COVID-19. Study in general: Acute-phase and convalescent COVID-19 samples originated in the United States, Italy and Spain. Sources were T cells, B-cell-depleted T cells, or PBMCs; the material itself was cDNA or gDNA.

As originally analysed: Counts of nucleated cells, estimated from reference gene primer amplification, were obtained. Measured with immunoSEQ multiplex PCR; TCRdb has only the in-frame clones, and not every one. D and trimming come from the DNA, and the V and J calls and clone size come from that table. The data hold about 120,000 clones, with 80% to 90% observed a single time. The CDR3 is 18 residues long. Germline CDR1 is SGHNT and CDR2 is YENEEA. V trimming: 1 base; J trimming: 0 bases; junction bases outside the gene matches: 7. The specimen was peripheral blood. The receptor was isolated from a human donor in a cohort sampled during active COVID-19. The rearrangement links TRBV11-3 to TRBJ2-1; 9 nucleotides line up with TRBD2. The CDR3 DNA sequence: TGTGCCAGCAGCTTAGGAGGGGAAGCGGGGGGCTCCTACAATGAGCAGTTCTTC. Amino acids: CASSLGGEAGGSYNEQFF.